The next 26 T cell receptor beta chains were all read from a single sample in a study of T cell repertoires in cytomegalovirus infection. TCRdb reanalysed the reads using MiXCR and keeps one entry per CDR3 protein. This table has hundreds of thousands of distinct CDR3 sequences, about 24% appearing once. Source material: CD8+ T cells from PBMCs. These receptors all come from a human donor in good health (CMV status not recorded). Some clones in this sample may be carry-over from other donors' samples.

The chain recombines TRBV7-2 with TRBJ2-7, with 13 nucleotides matching TRBD2. J was trimmed by 2 bases and V by 4 bases; bases with no gene match: 2. The CDR3 sequence is 15 residues long. CDR1 SGHTA and CDR2 FQGNSA come from the germline V gene. The CDR3 coding sequence is TGTGCCAGCAGCTGGGGGACTAGCGGGGCCTACGAGCAGTACTTC. Protein sequence: CASSWGTSGAYEQYF.

DNA of the CDR3: TGTGCCAGCAGTTACTCTCGAACCGCGGGGTCCGGCTACGAGCAGTACGTC. Its translation: CASSYSRTAGSGYEQYV. The chain carries TRBV6-2 or TRBV6-3 and TRBJ2-7, with D perhaps TRBD2 (6 bases). CDR3 length: 17 residues. V lost 0 bases to trimming and J lost 3 bases, with 18 bases between them. Germline CDR1 reads MNHEY; CDR2 reads SVGEGT.

The rearrangement uses TRBV12-5 and TRBJ1-5; the D gene is possibly TRBD1 (6 bases). V dropped 6 bases and J dropped 9 bases, with 12 bases sitting between them. Germline lookup yields CDR1 LGHNT and CDR2 FRNRAP. This CDR3 has 12 residues. The CDR3 region is CASGHTGWPQHF. The CDR3, as DNA: TGTGCTAGTGGCCACACAGGGTGGCCCCAGCATTTT.

About this clonotype: A much more abundant neighbour one base away suggests this may be a read error. The chain employs TRBV7-9 and TRBJ2-1, with 7 bases lining up with TRBD1. Germline CDR1 is SEHNR and CDR2 is FQNEAQ (reference sequence). V was clipped by 5 bases and J by 7 bases; unmatched bases: 11. This CDR3 region has 15 residues. In DNA, the CDR3 is TGTGCCAGCAGCATTCTTCGACAGGGTGGGAATGAGCAGTTCTTC. Its protein is CASSILRQGGNEQFF.

This clonotype was counted ten times or more. CDR3 bases: TGTGCCAGCACCCCCGAGGGGGCTACCCTCAATGCACCCCGGACCCAGCATTTT. Translation: CASTPEGATLNAPRTQHF. This rearrangement joins TRBV7-8 to TRBJ1-5; 7 nucleotides line up with TRBD1. In germline, CDR1 is SGHVS, CDR2 FQNEAQ. Trimming at V came to 7 bases and at J to 11 bases, leaving 26 bases not matched to a gene. This CDR3 has 18 amino acids. Complete variable domain (other parts from reference TRBV7-8 and TRBJ1-5): GAGVSQSPRYKVAKRGQDVALRCDPISGHVSLFWYQQALGQGPEFLTYFQNEAQLDKSGLPSDRFFAERPEGSVSTLKIQRTQQEDSAVYLCASTPEGATLNAPRTQHFGDGTRLSIL.

This clonotype was counted ten times or more. This chain uses TRBV28 with TRBJ2-3, with a possible D match to TRBD1 (5 bases). Germline lookup yields CDR1 MDHEN and CDR2 SYDVKM. The CDR3 length is 16 residues. V gave up 2 bases and J gave up 6 bases, with 18 bases separating them. CDR3 bases: TGTGCCAGCAGTTTACCTAACACTCGAAACAGGGATACGCAGTATTTT. This codes for CASSLPNTRNRDTQYF.

The chain uses TRBV5-5 and TRBJ1-1, with a weak D call TRBD1 (6 bases). The V end lost 3 bases, the J end lost 3 bases, and 12 bases lay between the germline ends. CDR1 SGHKS and CDR2 YYEKEE come from the germline V gene (reference sequence). The CDR3 consists of 14 residues. The CDR3 DNA sequence: TGTGCCAGCAGCTCTTGGGAGGGGGACACTGAAGCTTTCTTT. Residues: CASSSWEGDTEAFF.

The chain joins TRBV29-1 to TRBJ2-7, with D tentatively TRBD1 (6 bases). This CDR3 has 13 residues. Trimming took off 3 bases at V and 3 bases at J, with 12 bases between the two ends. Germline V CDR1 and CDR2: SQVTM, ANQGSEA. CDR3: CSVDAGVNYEQYF. In nucleotides, the CDR3 is TGCAGCGTTGACGCAGGGGTGAACTACGAGCAGTACTTC.

The chain uses TRBV11-2 and TRBJ2-3; D is possibly TRBD1 (6 bases). Germline CDR1 is SGHAT and CDR2 is FQNNGV. Trimming pared 3 bases from V and 4 bases from J, leaving 14 bases between. This CDR3 has 15 amino acids. DNA for the CDR3: TGTGCCAGCAGCTTCACACCAGGGGTAGCAGATACGCAGTATTTT. Translating gives CASSFTPGVADTQYF.

This clonotype turned up a few times. This chain joins TRBV29-1 and TRBJ1-3; 11 positions agree with TRBD1. The CDR3 is made up of 17 amino acids. Trimming at V came to 0 bases and at J to 6 bases, leaving 10 bases not matched to a gene. The germline V gene has CDR1 SQVTM and CDR2 ANQGSEA. The CDR3 loop is CSVEDGIWGQGENTIYF. CDR3 bases: TGCAGCGTTGAAGATGGGATATGGGGACAGGGGGAAAACACCATATATTTT.

There are a few counts of this clonotype. V and J are TRBV23-1 and TRBJ1-1; D gene ambiguous. TRBV23-1 is filed as an ORF, its function uncertain. This CDR3 spans 15 amino acids. V was trimmed by 1 base and J by 11 bases, leaving 20 bases between them. CDR3 DNA sequence: TGCGCCAGCAGTCAATTGGGAATTGGACCCTACTGCGCTTTCTTT. Translation: CASSQLGIGPYCAFF.

This sequence joins TRBV12-3 or TRBV12-4 and TRBJ1-4; TRBD1 aligns across 8 bases. After removal of 5 bases from V and 5 bases from J, the junction contained 4 bases not matched to a gene. The CDR3 has 14 amino acids. The CDR3 DNA sequence: TGTGCCAGCAGTCAGACAGGGGCGAATGAAAAACTGTTTTTT. Protein: CASSQTGANEKLFF.

This clonotype was counted a single time. A read error may produce the germline difference seen at one junction end. The J gene is TRBJ2-3, the V gene TRBV7-9; 9 nucleotides align to TRBD1. The CDR3 loop spans 12 amino acids. CDR1 SEHNR and CDR2 FQNEAQ come from the germline V gene (reference sequence). CDR3 bases: TGTGCCAGCAGCGCCAGGACAGGGGATATCGATTTT. Its protein product is CASSARTGDIDF.

This clonotype was counted only a few times. The rearrangement uses TRBV28 and TRBJ2-5; D gene ambiguous. CDR1 is MDHEN, CDR2 SYDVKM, per germline. Trimming pared 5 bases from V and 1 base from J, leaving 17 bases between. The CDR3 has 16 amino acids. CDR3 sequence (DNA): TGTGCCAGCAGTCCCCTACATGGCCTCTCCCAAGAGACCCAGTACTTC. Amino acid sequence: CASSPLHGLSQETQYF.

The rearrangement links TRBV6-5 to TRBJ1-2; no reliable D call. V lost 6 bases and J 6 bases, leaving 14 bases between the germline ends. Germline loops: CDR1 MNHEY, CDR2 SVGAGI. There are 13 residues in the CDR3. For the CDR3, the DNA is TGTGCCAGCAGCCCGACCCCGGGGAATGGCTACACCTTC. Residues: CASSPTPGNGYTF.

This clonotype showed up many times. The DNA for the CDR3 is TGTGCCAGCAGACCTACCCCGTTGGACAGGGAGATTAGAGAGCAGTTCTTC. It translates to CASRPTPLDREIREQFF. The chain carries TRBV7-9 and TRBJ2-1; 8 bases are a match to TRBD1. The length of the CDR3 is 17 residues. The V and J ends lost 6 bases and 10 bases, in that order; junction bases with no gene match: 20. The germline CDR1 and CDR2 sequences are SEHNR and FQNEAQ (reference sequence). Full variable domain (rest looked up from reference TRBV7-9 and TRBJ2-1): DTGVSQNPRHKITKRGQNVTFRCDPISEHNRLYWYRQTLGQGPEFLTYFQNEAQLEKSRLLSDRFSAERPKGSFSTLEIQRTEQGDSAMYLCASRPTPLDREIREQFFGPGTRLTVL.

This clonotype has a count of ten or more. The rearrangement joins TRBV28 to TRBJ2-3, with no clear D. This CDR3 comprises 13 residues. CDR1 is MDHEN, CDR2 SYDVKM, per germline. The V gene lost 6 bases and the J gene lost 4 bases, with 11 bases spanning the gap. The CDR3 loop is CASSFGGADTQYF. DNA of the CDR3: TGTGCCAGCAGCTTTGGCGGAGCAGATACGCAGTATTTT.

This clonotype has only a few counts. The chain joins TRBV6-6 to TRBJ1-2; 9 nucleotides line up with TRBD1. Unmatched junction bases numbered 3, after V lost 2 bases and J lost 8 bases. The CDR3 is made up of 13 amino acids. CDR1 is MNHNY, CDR2 SVGAGI, per germline (reference sequence). Written as DNA, the CDR3 is TGTGCCAGCAGTTACCGGACAGGGGAAGGCTACACCTTC. Translated, it gives CASSYRTGEGYTF.

This CDR3 reads CASSQLAGGPFADTQYF. The CDR3 DNA reads as TGTGCCAGCAGCCAACTAGCGGGGGGGCCCTTCGCAGATACGCAGTATTTT. The rearrangement links TRBV14 to TRBJ2-3; the match to TRBD2 covers 12 bases. This CDR3 contains 17 residues. Germline assignment: CDR1 SGHDN and CDR2 FVKESK. Trimming at V came to 2 bases and at J to 4 bases, leaving 7 bases not matched to a gene.

The chain combines TRBV6-6 with TRBJ2-3; D is tentatively TRBD1 or TRBD2 (5 bases each). The CDR3 loop spans 16 amino acids. The V gene's germline CDR1 is MNHNY and CDR2 SVGAGI (reference sequence). V was pared by 0 bases and J by 1 base, with 11 bases between. The CDR3 loop is CASSYSLRGGTDTQYF. CDR3 DNA sequence: TGTGCCAGCAGTTACTCTCTAAGGGGAGGCACAGATACGCAGTATTTT.

The chain uses TRBV5-1 and TRBJ1-4, with a possible D match to TRBD1 (5 bases). Trimming pared 5 bases from V and 0 bases from J, leaving 14 bases between. CDR1 and CDR2 from the germline V gene are SGHRS and YFSETQ. The CDR3 has 16 amino acids. The CDR3 spells CASSYRGEATNEKLFF. The CDR3 DNA reads as TGCGCCAGCAGTTATCGAGGGGAAGCAACTAATGAAAAACTGTTTTTT.

A few counts support this clonotype. The V gene is TRBV4-1, the J gene TRBJ2-6; the D gene could be TRBD1 or TRBD2 (5 bases each). V was clipped by 4 bases and J by 2 bases, with 12 bases between them. The CDR3 is made up of 16 amino acids. Germline V gives CDR1 MGHRA, CDR2 YSYEKL. This CDR3 reads CASSPSWGTGANVLTF. In DNA, the CDR3 is TGCGCCAGCAGCCCCTCCTGGGGGACTGGGGCCAACGTCCTGACTTTC.

The rearrangement links TRBV15 to TRBJ1-1; 7 positions match TRBD1. The V and J ends lost 5 bases and 2 bases, in that order; junction bases with no gene match: 8. Germline V lookup: CDR1 LNHNV, CDR2 YYDKDF (reference sequence). The CDR3 totals 15 residues. The CDR3: CATSSSGGPNTEAFF. The CDR3 DNA reads TGTGCCACCAGCTCTTCAGGGGGACCCAACACTGAAGCTTTCTTT.

V is TRBV7-9 and J is TRBJ2-7, with D tentatively TRBD1 or TRBD2 (6 bases each). Germline CDR1 is SEHNR and CDR2 is FQNEAQ (reference sequence). V lost 5 bases, J lost 3 bases, and 11 bases lay in between. This CDR3 has 13 residues. The CDR3 loop is CASSRGGLYEQYF. The CDR3 DNA follows: TGTGCCAGCAGCCGAGGGGGGCTCTACGAGCAGTACTTC.

This clonotype appeared a few times. The chain recombines TRBV6-1 with TRBJ1-1, with a possible D match to TRBD1 (5 bases). This CDR3 is 16 amino acids long. Trimming took off 0 bases at V and 4 bases at J, with 15 bases between the two ends. Germline V gene lookup returns CDR1 MNHNS and CDR2 SASEGT. The chain's CDR3 is CASSEAGTEKATEAFF. The CDR3 bases are TGTGCCAGCAGTGAAGCGGGGACTGAGAAGGCCACTGAAGCTTTCTTT.

The rearrangement links TRBV18 to TRBJ1-5; D is perhaps TRBD1 (5 bases). The length of the CDR3 is 13 residues. CDR1 KGHSH and CDR2 LQKENI come from the germline V gene. V was pared by 6 bases and J by 5 bases, with 11 bases between. The CDR3 sequence: CASSRGAHQPQHF. The CDR3 nucleotides are TGTGCCAGCTCCCGCGGGGCTCATCAGCCCCAGCATTTT. Drawing the rest from reference TRBV18 and TRBJ1-5, the complete variable domain is NAGVMQNPRHLVRRRGQEARLRCSPMKGHSHVYWYRQLPEEGLKFMVYLQKENIIDESGMPKERFSAEFPKEGPSILRIQQVVRGDSAAYFCASSRGAHQPQHFGDGTRLSIL.